Following are 27 T cell receptor beta chains from one sample sequenced in a study of blood T cell repertoires in COVID-19. The table came from immunoSEQ multiplex PCR; TCRdb's copy has only in-frame clones and leaves some out. The sample has some 190,000 clones, approximately 87% seen once. Material for sequencing was peripheral blood. The receptors derive from a person aged 70 to 80 with COVID-19, enrolled during active disease.

The chain employs TRBV3-1 (or the pseudogene TRBV3-2) and TRBJ1-4; D call uncertain. V was shortened by 2 bases and J by 6 bases, with 10 bases between the two germline ends. The CDR3 is 14 amino acids. The V gene's germline CDR1 is LGHDT and CDR2 YNNKEL (reference sequence). The CDR3 protein is CASSQRSGDEKLFF. DNA for the CDR3: TGTGCCAGCAGCCAAAGATCCGGAGATGAAAAACTGTTTTTT.

The chain uses TRBV7-9 and TRBJ2-5; 10 bases are a match to TRBD2. V shed 7 bases, J shed 5 bases, and the junction held 16 bases outside the gene matches. This CDR3 spans 17 amino acids. Germline lookup yields CDR1 SEHNR and CDR2 FQNEAQ (reference sequence). CDR3 residues: CASIHRVGLAMGETQYF. The CDR3 coding sequence is TGTGCCAGCATCCATCGAGTGGGACTAGCGATGGGGGAGACCCAGTACTTC.

The CDR3 spells CASRKDSSYNEQFF. The CDR3 bases are TGTGCCAGCAGGAAAGACAGTTCCTACAATGAGCAGTTCTTC. This rearrangement joins TRBV7-2 to TRBJ2-1; TRBD1 might be the D (5 bases). Germline CDR1 and CDR2: SGHTA and FQGNSA. The CDR3 is 14 amino acids. Trimming took off 6 bases at V and 1 base at J, with 10 bases between the two ends. The complete variable domain, with remaining parts taken from reference TRBV7-2 and TRBJ2-1, reads GAGVSQSPSNKVTEKGKDVELRCDPISGHTALYWYRQSLGQGLEFLIYFQGNSAPDKSGLPSDRFSAERTGGSVSTLTIQRTQQEDSAVYLCASRKDSSYNEQFFGPGTRLTVL.

In regard to this clone: The same CDR3 also results from other DNA sequences found in this sample. The V and J genes are TRBV30 and TRBJ2-5, with 9 bases that match TRBD2. The CDR3 is 14 amino acids. Germline assignment: CDR1 GTSNPN and CDR2 SVGIG (reference sequence). The V gene end was trimmed by 3 bases and the J gene end by 5 bases; junction bases not matched to a gene: 7. CDR3 in DNA: TGTGCCTGGAGCCCTAGCGGGATTAGGGAGACCCAGTACTTC. It translates to CAWSPSGIRETQYF.

The chain employs TRBV29-1 and TRBJ1-1; the D gene is possibly TRBD1 (5 bases). V dropped 4 bases and J dropped 2 bases, with 14 bases sitting between them. This CDR3 spans 14 amino acids. Germline CDR1 and CDR2: SQVTM and ANQGSEA. The CDR3 protein is CSVVGLSDNTEAFF. The CDR3 DNA reads as TGCAGCGTTGTGGGACTGTCGGATAACACTGAAGCTTTCTTT.

The chain is built from TRBV15 and TRBJ2-5; 9 bases align to TRBD2. J was trimmed by 9 bases and V by 0 bases; bases with no gene match: 11. Germline V gene sequence: CDR1 LNHNV, CDR2 YYDKDF (reference sequence). The CDR3 runs 16 residues. In DNA, the CDR3 is TGTGCCACCAGCAGAGATCAGGTAGCGGGAGCGGAGGCCCAGTACTTC. As protein: CATSRDQVAGAEAQYF.

The rearrangement links TRBV2 to TRBJ1-5, with TRBD1 matching over 7 bases. V was pared by 6 bases and J by 4 bases, with 9 bases of the junction left unmatched. From germline, CDR1 is SNHLY and CDR2 FYNNEI. There are 15 residues in the CDR3. DNA for the CDR3: TGTGCCAGCAGCGAAAGACAGGGATCGAATCAGCCCCAGCATTTT. It encodes CASSERQGSNQPQHF.

The chain employs TRBV4-3 and TRBJ2-2; 9 nucleotides agree with TRBD2. Trimming removed 0 bases from V and 6 bases from J; junction bases left unmatched: 8. The germline gives CDR1 LGHNA, CDR2 YSLEER. This CDR3 spans 17 amino acids. The CDR3 coding sequence is TGCGCCAGCAGCCAAGATACAGCGGGGGGATATTCCGGGGAGCTGTTTTTT. This encodes CASSQDTAGGYSGELFF.

The chain links TRBV7-3 to TRBJ2-1, with 8 bases that match TRBD1. Germline V gene data show CDR1 as SGHTA and CDR2 as FQGTGA. CDR3 length equals 15 residues. V lost 0 bases to trimming and J lost 8 bases; unmatched junction nucleotides: 6. CDR3: CASSLTQGALDEQFF. The CDR3 DNA reads as TGTGCCAGCAGCTTAACGCAGGGGGCTCTCGATGAGCAGTTCTTC. Filled out from reference TRBV7-3 and TRBJ2-1, the complete variable domain reads GAGVSQTPSNKVTEKGKYVELRCDPISGHTALYWYRQSLGQGPEFLIYFQGTGAADDSGLPNDRFFAVRPEGSVSTLKIQRTERGDSAVYLCASSLTQGALDEQFFGPGTRLTVL.

The chain couples TRBV5-1 to TRBJ2-1; 12 bases align to TRBD2. This CDR3 contains 18 residues. Germline values: CDR1 SGHRS, CDR2 YFSETQ. Trimming took 4 bases from V and 0 from J; bases not matched to a gene: 8. The CDR3 DNA sequence: TGCGCCAGCAGCCCGGGACTAGCGGGCTACAGCTCCTACAATGAGCAGTTCTTC. Translating it yields CASSPGLAGYSSYNEQFF. The variable domain in full, with the rest retrieved from reference TRBV5-1 and TRBJ2-1, is KAGVTQTPRYLIKTRGQQVTLSCSPISGHRSVSWYQQTPGQGLQFLFEYFSETQRNKGNFPGRFSGRQFSNSRSEMNVSTLELGDSALYLCASSPGLAGYSSYNEQFFGPGTRLTVL.

The chain uses TRBV30 and TRBJ1-1; TRBD1 might be the D (5 bases). The CDR3 length is 13 residues. Trimming pared 4 bases from V and 0 bases from J, leaving 9 bases between. The V gene's germline CDR1 is GTSNPN and CDR2 SVGIG (reference sequence). The chain's CDR3 is CAWKRGMNTEAFF. The CDR3 nucleotides are TGTGCCTGGAAGCGGGGGATGAACACTGAAGCTTTCTTT.

This clone occurred once. The chain is built from TRBV4-2 and TRBJ2-1; TRBD2 aligns across 8 bases. Germline V CDR1 and CDR2: LGHNA, YNFKEQ. This CDR3 comprises 16 residues. The trim removed 0 bases at V and 3 bases at J, leaving 4 bases unmatched. CDR3 in amino acids: CASSQEEAGGYNEQFF. The CDR3 DNA follows: TGTGCCAGCAGCCAAGAAGAGGCGGGAGGCTACAATGAGCAGTTCTTC.

The rearrangement links TRBV7-3 to TRBJ2-1, with 12 nucleotides matching TRBD2. The trim removed 5 bases at V and 3 bases at J, leaving 2 bases unmatched. This CDR3 is 15 amino acids long. The V gene's germline CDR1 is SGHTA and CDR2 FQGTGA. The CDR3 DNA sequence: TGTGCCAGCAGCCCTAGCGGGAGGGGCTACAATGAGCAGTTCTTC. Translation: CASSPSGRGYNEQFF.

The chain carries TRBV28 and TRBJ2-7; possibly TRBD2 for D (5 bases). The CDR3 totals 14 residues. Germline-derived CDR1 and CDR2 are MDHEN and SYDVKM. The germline V and J ends were trimmed by 6 bases and 6 bases, with 18 bases remaining between them. The CDR3 protein is CASRPDYAKGEQYF. CDR3 bases: TGTGCCAGCAGACCAGACTATGCTAAGGGCGAGCAGTACTTC.

This sequence joins TRBV5-1 and TRBJ2-7, with 7 bases identical to TRBD1. This CDR3 has 15 residues. Per the germline V gene, CDR1 is SGHRS and CDR2 is YFSETQ. The J segment lost 3 bases and the V segment lost 3 bases, leaving 9 bases of the junction unmatched. The CDR3 coding sequence is TGCGCCAGCAGCTCCAGCCGTCGGGACAGCTACGAGCAGTACTTC. As protein: CASSSSRRDSYEQYF.

The chain uses TRBV7-9 and TRBJ1-2; unclear D gene. CDR1 and CDR2 (germline): SEHNR, FQNEAQ (reference sequence). This CDR3 spans 14 amino acids. V was shortened by 2 bases and J by 8 bases, with 15 bases between the two germline ends. For the CDR3, the DNA is TGTGCCAGCAGCTTATCCTTGGAGAGCAAGGGCTACACCTTC. Protein sequence: CASSLSLESKGYTF.

The V call is TRBV19, the J call TRBJ2-2; the D gene is possibly TRBD1 (6 bases). Germline V gives CDR1 LNHDA, CDR2 SQIVND (reference sequence). There are 14 residues in the CDR3. With 7 bases removed from V and 6 bases from J, the gap between germline ends came to 15 bases. The CDR3 sequence: CASTEQGRAGELFF. The CDR3 DNA is TGTGCCAGTACCGAACAGGGCCGCGCCGGGGAGCTGTTTTTT.

V is TRBV7-2 and J is TRBJ2-1; the match to TRBD2 covers 14 bases. V lost 7 bases to trimming and J lost 6 bases; unmatched junction nucleotides: 14. CDR1 is SGHTA, CDR2 FQGNSA, per germline. This CDR3 has 18 amino acids. CDR3 DNA sequence: TGTGCCAGCAACTTCGGGACTAGCGGGAGTGTGGAGGTCAATGAGCAGTTCTTC. It specifies CASNFGTSGSVEVNEQFF. The full variable domain, completed using reference TRBV7-2 and TRBJ2-1, is GAGVSQSPSNKVTEKGKDVELRCDPISGHTALYWYRQSLGQGLEFLIYFQGNSAPDKSGLPSDRFSAERTGGSVSTLTIQRTQQEDSAVYLCASNFGTSGSVEVNEQFFGPGTRLTVL.

The chain couples TRBV12-3 or TRBV12-4 to TRBJ2-7, with 7 positions matching TRBD1. The CDR3 has 13 residues. The trim removed 6 bases at V and 6 bases at J, leaving 8 bases unmatched. The CDR3 is CASRGTAWSEQYF. The CDR3 bases are TGTGCCAGCAGAGGGACAGCGTGGTCCGAGCAGTACTTC.

The chain carries TRBV19 and TRBJ2-3, with 15 nucleotides matching TRBD2. The CDR3 loop spans 17 amino acids. J was trimmed by 4 bases and V by 7 bases; bases with no gene match: 9. From germline, CDR1 is LNHDA and CDR2 SQIVND (reference sequence). The CDR3 DNA reads TGTGCCAGTACCATCGGGGGACTAGCGGGAGGTTCAGATACGCAGTATTTT. Protein: CASTIGGLAGGSDTQYF.

The chain recombines TRBV2 with TRBJ2-6; 8 bases match TRBD2. CDR3 size: 16 residues. CDR1 SNHLY and CDR2 FYNNEI come from the germline V gene. The trim removed 6 bases at V and 0 bases at J, leaving 4 bases unmatched. CDR3 sequence reads: CASRREVFSGANVLTF. The CDR3 DNA follows: TGTGCCAGCAGGCGGGAGGTCTTCTCTGGGGCCAACGTCCTGACTTTC.

The V call is TRBV27, the J call TRBJ2-5, with D possibly matching TRBD1 (5 bases). The CDR3 covers 15 residues. The V end lost 5 bases, the J end lost 1 base, and 14 bases lay between the germline ends. Germline V CDR1 and CDR2: MNHEY, SMNVEV (reference sequence). In nucleotides, the CDR3 is TGTGCCAGCAGTGCCTTTAGGGGCCCCCAAGAGACCCAGTACTTC. This gives the protein CASSAFRGPQETQYF.

The chain has TRBV15 and TRBJ1-5, with D unclear. Between the trimmed V and J ends, which lost 4 bases and 3 bases, there was a span of 13 bases. The CDR3 runs to 15 residues. Germline values: CDR1 LNHNV, CDR2 YYDKDF (reference sequence). CDR3 protein: CATSKAGQVNQPQHF. CDR3 nucleotide sequence: TGTGCCACCAGCAAAGCTGGGCAGGTCAATCAGCCCCAGCATTTT.

In this sample, this clone turned up once. This chain uses TRBV19 with TRBJ1-5; D perhaps matches TRBD1 (5 bases). This CDR3 is 13 amino acids long. V lost 3 bases and J lost 4, with 7 bases in between. The germline V gene has CDR1 LNHDA and CDR2 SQIVND (reference sequence). The CDR3 nucleotides are TGTGCCAGTAGTATCAGGGTTAATCAGCCCCAGCATTTT. Amino acid sequence: CASSIRVNQPQHF.

The chain recombines TRBV7-9 with TRBJ2-1; 12 nucleotides match TRBD2. This CDR3 is built from 14 residues. V lost 2 bases to trimming and J lost 15 bases; unmatched junction nucleotides: 8. Germline lookup yields CDR1 SEHNR and CDR2 FQNEAQ (reference sequence). The CDR3, as DNA: TGTGCCAGCAGCTTACTAGCGGGAGGGCCTCAAGCGTTCTTC. It yields the protein CASSLLAGGPQAFF.

This clone was counted once. The chain couples TRBV21-1 to TRBJ2-1; the D segment call TRBD2 is taken from the table without a DNA check. TRBV21-1 counts as a pseudogene. CDR3 length: 15 residues. CDR3: CASSKLAGIYNEQFF. The CDR3 DNA is TGTGCCAGCAGCAAACTAGCGGGGATATACAATGAGCAGTTCTTC.

J is TRBJ2-1 and V is TRBV11-2; possible D gene TRBD2, 7 bases. The V gene lost 1 base and the J gene lost 12 bases, with 19 bases spanning the gap. The CDR3 has 15 amino acids. Germline values: CDR1 SGHAT, CDR2 FQNNGV. The CDR3: CASSLGKGGLQAQFF. The DNA of the CDR3 is TGTGCCAGCAGCTTAGGGAAAGGGGGACTACAGGCGCAGTTCTTC.